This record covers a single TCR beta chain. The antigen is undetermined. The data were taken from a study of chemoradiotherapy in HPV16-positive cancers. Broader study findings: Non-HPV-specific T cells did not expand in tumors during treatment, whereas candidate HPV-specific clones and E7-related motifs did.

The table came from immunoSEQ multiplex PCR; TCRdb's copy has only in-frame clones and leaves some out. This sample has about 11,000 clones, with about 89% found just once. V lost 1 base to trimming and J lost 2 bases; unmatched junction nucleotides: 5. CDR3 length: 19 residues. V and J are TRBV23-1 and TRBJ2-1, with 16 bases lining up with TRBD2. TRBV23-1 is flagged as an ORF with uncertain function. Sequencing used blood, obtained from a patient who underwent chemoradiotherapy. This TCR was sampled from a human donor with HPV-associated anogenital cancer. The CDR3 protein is CASSQWGLAGGSPYNEQFF. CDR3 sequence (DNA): TGCGCCAGCAGTCAATGGGGACTAGCGGGGGGGTCCCCCTACAATGAGCAGTTCTTC.